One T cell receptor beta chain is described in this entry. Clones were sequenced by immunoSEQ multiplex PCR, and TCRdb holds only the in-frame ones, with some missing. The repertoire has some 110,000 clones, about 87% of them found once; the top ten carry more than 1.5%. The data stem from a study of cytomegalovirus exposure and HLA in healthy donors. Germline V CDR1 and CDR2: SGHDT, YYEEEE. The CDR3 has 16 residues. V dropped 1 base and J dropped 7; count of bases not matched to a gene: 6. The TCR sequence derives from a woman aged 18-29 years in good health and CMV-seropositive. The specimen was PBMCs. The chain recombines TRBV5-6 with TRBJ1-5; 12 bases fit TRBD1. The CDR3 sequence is CASSLMGQGAKQPQHF. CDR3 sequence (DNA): TGTGCCAGCAGCTTGATGGGACAGGGGGCGAAACAGCCCCAGCATTTT.